The 28 T cell receptor beta chains below were found in one sample sequenced in a study of cytomegalovirus exposure and HLA in healthy donors. The PCR employed 60 Vbeta primers together with 13 Jbeta primers. Profiled with immunoSEQ multiplex PCR; TCRdb holds only in-frame clones, not every one. This sample's clone table lists approximately 130,000 clones. Material: PBMCs. All receptors come from a woman aged 55-69 years in good health and CMV-seronegative.

The chain carries TRBV7-3 and TRBJ2-3, with 13 bases identical to TRBD2. This CDR3 is 16 amino acids long. Germline V gives CDR1 SGHTA, CDR2 FQGTGA. V trimming: 5 bases; J trimming: 1 base; junction bases outside the gene matches: 3. The CDR3 nucleotides are TGTGCCAGCAGCAACGGACTAGCGGGGGGCACAGATACGCAGTATTTT. This codes for CASSNGLAGGTDTQYF.

This chain links TRBV14 with TRBJ1-2; no clear D. The V end lost 3 bases, the J end lost 4 bases, and 24 bases lay between the germline ends. CDR1 and CDR2 (germline): SGHDN, FVKESK. This CDR3 spans 18 amino acids. The CDR3 coding sequence is TGTGCCAGCAGCCAGGAGCCTAGCGGGAGGGCCTCTCGCTATGGCTACACCTTC. Translation gives CASSQEPSGRASRYGYTF.

The chain combines TRBV2 with TRBJ2-1; D possibly corresponds to TRBD1 (5 bases). V was trimmed by 6 bases and J by 0 bases, leaving 15 bases between them. This CDR3 region has 16 residues. Germline V gene data show CDR1 as SNHLY and CDR2 as FYNNEI. CDR3 sequence (DNA): TGTGCCAGCAGCGCAGGGCCCGGCCGCTCCTACAATGAGCAGTTCTTC. Encoded protein: CASSAGPGRSYNEQFF. Supplemented by reference TRBV2 and TRBJ2-1, the full variable domain reads EPEVTQTPSHQVTQMGQEVILRCVPISNHLYFYWYRQILGQKVEFLVSFYNNEISEKSEIFDDQFSVERPDGSNFTLKIRSTKLEDSAMYFCASSAGPGRSYNEQFFGPGTRLTVL.

The chain combines TRBV28 with TRBJ1-5; maybe TRBD1 (6 bases). Per the germline V gene, CDR1 is MDHEN and CDR2 is SYDVKM. This CDR3 contains 15 residues. The V end lost 5 bases, the J end lost 4 bases, and 15 bases lay between the germline ends. CDR3 region: CASSNDRFGNQPQHF. For the CDR3, the DNA is TGTGCCAGCAGTAACGACAGGTTTGGGAATCAGCCCCAGCATTTT. The variable domain in full, completed from reference TRBV28 and TRBJ1-5, reads DVKVTQSSRYLVKRTGEKVFLECVQDMDHENMFWYRQDPGLGLRLIYFSYDVKMKEKGDIPEGYSVSREKKERFSLILESASTNQTSMYLCASSNDRFGNQPQHFGDGTRLSIL.

The genes are TRBV5-1 and TRBJ2-3; 7 bases line up with TRBD2. V shed 0 bases, J shed 2 bases, and the junction held 0 bases outside the gene matches. The CDR3 length is 14 residues. The germline gives CDR1 SGHRS, CDR2 YFSETQ. CDR3 protein: CASSLGLATDTQYF. CDR3 nucleotides: TGCGCCAGCAGCTTGGGACTAGCCACAGATACGCAGTATTTT.

Remarks on this clone: At one end the junction does not follow the germline gene, possibly because of a read error. The rearrangement joins TRBV7-9 to TRBJ1-2, with D perhaps matching TRBD1 (6 bases). Germline lookup yields CDR1 SEHNR and CDR2 FQNEAQ (reference sequence). The CDR3 totals 15 residues. The CDR3 loop reads CASSSNKQGATAGNF. CDR3 coding DNA: TGTGCCAGCAGCTCAAATAAACAGGGTGCGACTGCCGGAAACTTC. The whole variable domain, remainder taken from reference TRBV7-9 and TRBJ1-2, is DTGVSQNPRHKITKRGQNVTFRCDPISEHNRLYWYRQTLGQGPEFLTYFQNEAQLEKSRLLSDRFSAERPKGSFSTLEIQRTEQGDSAMYLCASSSNKQGATAGNFGSGTRLTVV.

The V call is TRBV7-3, the J call TRBJ1-2, with D unclear. The CDR3 totals 11 residues. Trimming took 6 bases from V and 7 from J, leaving 9 bases between them. From germline, CDR1 is SGHTA and CDR2 FQGTGA. The CDR3 DNA reads as TGTGCCAGCAGTACGGCGGCTGGCTACACCTTC. Translating gives CASSTAAGYTF.

The V and J genes are TRBV5-4 and TRBJ2-3; 12 bases agree with TRBD2. The germline CDR1 and CDR2 sequences are SGHNT and YYREEE (reference sequence). This CDR3 has 18 residues. The trim removed 0 bases at V and 2 bases at J, leaving 7 bases unmatched. The DNA for the CDR3 is TGTGCCAGCAGCTTGGGGCTAGCGGGGGGGCTCTACACAGATACGCAGTATTTT. Translated, it gives CASSLGLAGGLYTDTQYF.

The rearrangement joins TRBV4-2 to TRBJ2-7, with a tentative D call TRBD1 (5 bases). CDR1 and CDR2 (germline): LGHNA, YNFKEQ. The CDR3 is made up of 15 amino acids. V was trimmed by 0 bases and J by 7 bases, leaving 16 bases between them. As DNA, the CDR3 is TGTGCCAGCAGCCAAGAAGGGGTAAGGGTGTCGGAGCAGTACTTC. Its protein product is CASSQEGVRVSEQYF.

The rearrangement joins TRBV6-4 to TRBJ1-1, with unresolved D. The CDR3 spans 13 residues. The V and J ends lost 6 bases and 4 bases respectively, with 12 bases between them. Germline assignment: CDR1 MRHNA and CDR2 SNTAGT. As DNA, the CDR3 is TGTGCCAGCAGCATGACTCGGGGCACTGAAGCTTTCTTT. Amino acid sequence: CASSMTRGTEAFF.

The chain has TRBV7-9 and TRBJ2-2, with 11 bases lining up with TRBD2. J lost 1 base, V lost 8 bases, and 6 bases had no gene match. CDR1 SEHNR and CDR2 FQNEAQ come from the germline V gene (reference sequence). The CDR3 runs 16 residues. The chain's CDR3 is CASGLAGEWNTGELFF. The DNA of the CDR3 is TGTGCCAGCGGACTAGCGGGCGAATGGAACACCGGGGAGCTGTTTTTT.

The chain uses TRBV10-3 and TRBJ1-6; 7 nucleotides match TRBD1. Germline V gene sequence: CDR1 ENHRY, CDR2 SYGVKD. The V and J ends lost 7 bases and 4 bases, in that order; junction bases with no gene match: 10. CDR3 size: 16 residues. DNA for the CDR3: TGTGCCATCAACTCAGGGGGAAGCGTGTATAATTCACCCCTCCACTTT. Protein: CAINSGGSVYNSPLHF.

The rearrangement joins TRBV2 to TRBJ2-6, with 7 bases fitting TRBD1. CDR3 size: 14 residues. CDR1 is SNHLY and CDR2 is FYNNEI in the germline V gene. Losses at the gene ends were 6 bases for V and 2 bases for J; bases not matched to a gene: 1. The CDR3 is CASRTGAGANVLTF. CDR3 sequence (DNA): TGTGCCAGCAGAACAGGGGCTGGGGCCAACGTCCTGACTTTC.

J is TRBJ2-1 and V is TRBV5-4; tentatively, D is TRBD2 (6 bases). In germline, CDR1 is SGHNT, CDR2 YYREEE (reference sequence). The CDR3 length is 15 residues. The V gene lost 0 bases and the J gene lost 3 bases, with 10 bases spanning the gap. The CDR3 DNA follows: TGTGCCAGCAGCTTGGATAGCGGCCACTACAATGAGCAGTTCTTC. This sequence encodes CASSLDSGHYNEQFF.

The chain couples TRBV5-1 to TRBJ2-1; 8 bases align to TRBD2. This CDR3 region has 15 residues. J lost 4 bases, V lost 0 bases, and 3 bases had no gene match. Germline V gene lookup returns CDR1 SGHRS and CDR2 YFSETQ. The CDR3 protein is CASSLVAGTYNEQFF. CDR3 nucleotide sequence: TGCGCCAGCAGCTTGGTAGCGGGGACTTACAATGAGCAGTTCTTC.

This chain uses TRBV6-1 with TRBJ2-2; 7 nucleotides agree with TRBD1. Per the germline V gene, CDR1 is MNHNS and CDR2 is SASEGT. CDR3 size: 14 residues. With 5 bases clipped from V and 2 bases from J, the junction kept 2 bases outside the gene matches. CDR3 DNA sequence: TGTGCCAGCAGTAACAGGGGTAACACCGGGGAGCTGTTTTTT. This encodes CASSNRGNTGELFF.

The V call is TRBV7-3, the J call TRBJ2-7; 8 bases fit TRBD2. The CDR3 consists of 17 residues. V trimming: 4 bases; J trimming: 7 bases; junction bases outside the gene matches: 18. Germline CDR1 reads SGHTA; CDR2 reads FQGTGA. The CDR3 loop is CASSSYLMSGSREEQYF. The CDR3 region has the DNA TGTGCCAGCAGCTCCTATCTGATGAGCGGGAGTCGAGAAGAGCAGTACTTC. Full variable domain (rest looked up from reference TRBV7-3 and TRBJ2-7): GAGVSQTPSNKVTEKGKYVELRCDPISGHTALYWYRQSLGQGPEFLIYFQGTGAADDSGLPNDRFFAVRPEGSVSTLKIQRTERGDSAVYLCASSSYLMSGSREEQYFGPGTRLTVT.

The chain links TRBV28 to TRBJ2-7; 7 bases align to TRBD1. CDR3 length equals 14 residues. Germline V lookup: CDR1 MDHEN, CDR2 SYDVKM. V trimming: 7 bases; J trimming: 2 bases; junction bases outside the gene matches: 8. The CDR3 sequence is CASNNRGSTYEQYF. The CDR3 bases are TGTGCCAGCAACAACAGGGGATCAACCTACGAGCAGTACTTC. Combining the CDR3 with reference TRBV28 and TRBJ2-7 gives the whole variable domain DVKVTQSSRYLVKRTGEKVFLECVQDMDHENMFWYRQDPGLGLRLIYFSYDVKMKEKGDIPEGYSVSREKKERFSLILESASTNQTSMYLCASNNRGSTYEQYFGPGTRLTVT.

CDR3 in DNA: TGTGCCAGCAGCTTATATATTGAGGGCGGTGAAGCTTTCTTT. It codes for CASSLYIEGGEAFF. This chain uses TRBV7-9 with TRBJ1-1, with D unclear. Germline V gives CDR1 SEHNR, CDR2 FQNEAQ (reference sequence). This CDR3 has 14 residues. The ends were cut back, 2 bases at V and 7 bases at J, with 14 bases in the middle.

The chain links TRBV25-1 to TRBJ2-5; 7 positions match TRBD1. The length of the CDR3 is 14 residues. Germline assignment: CDR1 MGHDK and CDR2 SYGVNS. Trimming took 2 bases from V and 3 from J; bases not matched to a gene: 3. CDR3 sequence: CASSETGQKETQYF. The CDR3 DNA is TGTGCCAGCAGTGAAACGGGACAGAAAGAGACCCAGTACTTC.

The chain uses TRBV27 and TRBJ1-1; 8 bases line up with TRBD1. Germline lookup yields CDR1 MNHEY and CDR2 SMNVEV (reference sequence). This CDR3 has 14 amino acids. V shed 6 bases, J shed 2 bases, and the junction held 5 bases outside the gene matches. The CDR3 DNA follows: TGTGCCAGCAGGACGGACAGGGTAAACACTGAAGCTTTCTTT. Translating it yields CASRTDRVNTEAFF.

This chain uses TRBV19 with TRBJ2-7, with a weak D call TRBD2 (5 bases). The CDR3 contains 15 residues. V shed 4 bases and J shed 5 bases, with 18 bases lying between them. The germline CDR1 and CDR2 sequences are LNHDA and SQIVND (reference sequence). The CDR3 nucleotides are TGTGCCAGTAGTAGGAAGTATGAGGGTCTCCACGAGCAGTACTTC. This translates into CASSRKYEGLHEQYF.

The chain carries TRBV2 and TRBJ1-5, with 7 bases aligning to TRBD1. Trimming took 4 bases from V and 5 from J; bases not matched to a gene: 5. The CDR3 spans 14 residues. Germline CDR1 and CDR2: SNHLY and FYNNEI. CDR3 DNA sequence: TGTGCCAGCAGTGTTGGGCAGGGGGATCAGCCCCAGCATTTT. Its translation: CASSVGQGDQPQHF.

The chain links TRBV7-9 to TRBJ1-2, with D possibly matching TRBD1 (5 bases). The CDR3 extends over 15 amino acids. Per the germline V gene, CDR1 is SEHNR and CDR2 is FQNEAQ (reference sequence). V was cut by 2 bases and J by 8 bases, with 18 bases left in between. DNA of the CDR3: TGTGCCAGCAGCTTACGGGCCAACTCAGGGTACGGCTACACCTTC. Translating gives CASSLRANSGYGYTF.

The chain joins TRBV5-1 to TRBJ1-1; D perhaps matches TRBD1 (5 bases). Germline loops: CDR1 SGHRS, CDR2 YFSETQ. This CDR3 spans 15 amino acids. Trimming cost V 4 bases and J 1 base, with 14 bases left between them. The CDR3 here is CASSTSVGGNTEAFF. CDR3 coding DNA: TGCGCCAGCAGCACCTCCGTGGGGGGGAACACTGAAGCTTTCTTT.

The chain has TRBV6-5 and TRBJ1-5; 7 positions agree with TRBD1. With 6 bases clipped from V and 5 bases from J, the junction kept 4 bases outside the gene matches. The CDR3 covers 13 residues. Germline loops: CDR1 MNHEY, CDR2 SVGAGI. CDR3 amino acids: CASRQTGDQPQHF. Here the CDR3 DNA reads TGTGCCAGCAGGCAAACAGGGGATCAGCCCCAGCATTTT.

The chain uses TRBV7-3 and TRBJ2-3; TRBD2 aligns across 7 bases. With V trimmed by 5 bases and J by 14 bases, 13 bases remained unmatched. The CDR3 loop spans 13 amino acids. Germline CDR1 reads SGHTA; CDR2 reads FQGTGA. CDR3 sequence: CASSQNERDGWYF. Here the CDR3 DNA reads TGTGCCAGCAGCCAAAATGAGCGGGATGGATGGTATTTT.

The V call is TRBV19, the J call TRBJ1-1, with 7 bases lining up with TRBD1. This CDR3 has 14 amino acids. CDR1 LNHDA and CDR2 SQIVND come from the germline V gene (reference sequence). Trimming cost V 7 bases and J 4 bases; bases outside gene matches: 9. CDR3 sequence (DNA): TGTGCCAGTACTCAGGGGGTTGCGTTCACTGAAGCTTTCTTT. It codes for CASTQGVAFTEAFF. The variable domain in full, with the rest retrieved from reference TRBV19 and TRBJ1-1, is DGGITQSPKYLFRKEGQNVTLSCEQNLNHDAMYWYRQDPGQGLRLIYYSQIVNDFQKGDIAEGYSVSREKKESFPLTVTSAQKNPTAFYLCASTQGVAFTEAFFGQGTRLTVV.